The 8 T cell receptor beta chains in this list originate from one sample, sequenced in a study of immune heterogeneity within non-small cell lung tumors. Genomic DNA from bulk tumor acted as the template, and around 630 ng was loaded per sample. Far-apart biopsies, several per primary tumor, were taken during surgery. Newly diagnosed with untreated non-small cell lung cancer, the patients underwent curative surgery. TCR beta CDR3 was amplified by multiplex PCR, first round roughly 10 cycles, 32 V and 13 J primers. Each CDR3 protein gets one entry after TCRdb re-called the multiplex PCR reads with MiXCR. The sample contains 21,000 or so distinct CDR3 sequences, 28% of which appear only once. The source material was lung tumor tissue. The receptors were gathered from a man aged 35 to 55 with non-small cell lung cancer.

CDR3 loop: CASSQDPGQGTEAFF. Written as DNA, the CDR3 is TGTGCCAGCAGCCAAGACCCGGGACAGGGCACTGAAGCTTTCTTT. The rearrangement links TRBV5-4 to TRBJ1-1; 9 bases align to TRBD1. J lost 4 bases, V lost 4 bases, and 8 bases had no gene match. The CDR3 is 15 residues long. The germline V gene has CDR1 SGHNT and CDR2 YYREEE (reference sequence). The variable domain in full, with the rest retrieved from reference TRBV5-4 and TRBJ1-1, is ETGVTQSPTHLIKTRGQQVTLRCSSQSGHNTVSWYQQALGQGPQFIFQYYREEENGRGNFPPRFSGLQFPNYSSELNVNALELDDSALYLCASSQDPGQGTEAFFGQGTRLTVV.

The chain recombines TRBV29-1 with TRBJ2-3; no firm D call. The CDR3 is 14 amino acids. Trimming stripped 4 bases from V and 2 bases from J, with 13 bases between. In germline, CDR1 is SQVTM, CDR2 ANQGSEA. The CDR3 region is CSVGSSGSTDTQYF. The CDR3 DNA is TGCAGCGTTGGGAGTAGTGGGTCCACAGATACGCAGTATTTT.

In regard to this clonotype: A single base separates this from a much larger clone, so it may be a read error. This chain connects TRBV18 to TRBJ1-5, with 7 positions matching TRBD1. This CDR3 comprises 14 residues. The germline V gene has CDR1 KGHSH and CDR2 LQKENI. This chain's CDR3 is CASSPPLGGQPKHF. DNA of the CDR3: TGTGCCAGCTCACCACCTTTGGGGGGACAGCCCAAGCATTTT.

This clonotype was observed many times. This chain connects TRBV20-1 to TRBJ2-7, with a weak D call TRBD1 (6 bases). Between the trimmed V and J ends, which lost 4 bases and 0 bases, there was a span of 16 bases. Germline V gene sequence: CDR1 DFQATT, CDR2 SNEGSKA (reference sequence). The CDR3 has 15 amino acids. CDR3 nucleotides: TGCAGTGCTACCGGCGGAACAGGGTCCTCCTACGAGCAGTACTTC. Translation gives CSATGGTGSSYEQYF.

This clonotype is medium-sized within its sample. This sequence joins TRBV27 and TRBJ2-7; perhaps TRBD2 as D (7 bases). Trimming stripped 4 bases from V and 0 bases from J, with 13 bases between. The CDR3 has 15 amino acids. Germline V gene data show CDR1 as MNHEY and CDR2 as SMNVEV (reference sequence). The CDR3 sequence is CASSSWRGHSYEQYF. CDR3 nucleotide sequence: TGTGCCAGCAGTTCCTGGCGGGGGCACTCCTACGAGCAGTACTTC.

This clonotype was counted many times. The chain uses TRBV5-1 and TRBJ1-3; 7 nucleotides match TRBD1. V lost 4 bases, J lost 4 bases, and 8 bases stayed unmatched. CDR1 is SGHRS, CDR2 YFSETQ, per germline. The CDR3 loop spans 15 amino acids. The CDR3 region is CASSRGQPAGNTIYF. CDR3 sequence (DNA): TGCGCCAGCAGCAGGGGACAGCCGGCGGGAAACACCATATATTTT.

V is TRBV18 and J is TRBJ2-6; 10 bases are a match to TRBD1. This CDR3 is 17 amino acids long. V dropped 5 bases and J dropped 0; count of bases not matched to a gene: 4. Germline values: CDR1 KGHSH, CDR2 LQKENI. CDR3 DNA: TGTGCCAGCTCATCCGGGACAGGGGTCTCTGGGGCCAACGTCCTGACTTTC. It is translated as CASSSGTGVSGANVLTF.

By share, this clonotype counts as medium-sized. V usage is TRBV27 and J usage is TRBJ2-5; the D gene could be TRBD1 or TRBD2 (5 bases each). The ends were cut back, 5 bases at V and 2 bases at J, with 12 bases in the middle. The germline CDR1 and CDR2 sequences are MNHEY and SMNVEV (reference sequence). The CDR3 sequence is 14 residues long. Here the CDR3 DNA reads TGTGCCAGCAGTCCTAATGGGGGACAAGAGACCCAGTACTTC. It encodes CASSPNGGQETQYF.